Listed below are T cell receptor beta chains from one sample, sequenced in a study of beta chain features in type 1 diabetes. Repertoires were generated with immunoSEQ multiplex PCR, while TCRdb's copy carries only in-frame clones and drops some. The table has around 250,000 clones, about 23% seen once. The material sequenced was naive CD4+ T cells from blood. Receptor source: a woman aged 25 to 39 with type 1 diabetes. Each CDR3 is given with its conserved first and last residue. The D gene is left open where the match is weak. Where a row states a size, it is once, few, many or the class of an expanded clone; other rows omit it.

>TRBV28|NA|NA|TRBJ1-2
TGTGCCAGCAGCCGCACGGGGAACTATGGCTACACCTTC
CASSRTGNYGYTF
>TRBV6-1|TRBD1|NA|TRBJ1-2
TGTGCCAGCAGTGCACAGGGGGACTATGGCTACACCTTC
CASSAQGDYGYTF
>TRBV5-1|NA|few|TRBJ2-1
TGCGCCAGCAGCTTGCGCGGGACCCTTGAGGATGAGCAGTTCTTC
CASSLRGTLEDEQFF
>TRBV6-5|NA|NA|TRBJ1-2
TGTGCCAGCAGTTTCCAAAACTATGGCTACACCTTC
CASSFQNYGYTF
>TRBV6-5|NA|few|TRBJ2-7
TGTGCCAGCAGCCCCCGTCTTCCCTACGAGCAGTACTTC
CASSPRLPYEQYF
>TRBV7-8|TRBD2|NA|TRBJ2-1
TGTGCCAGCAGGCCGGGACTAGGCACAGGGGAGCAGTTCTTC
CASRPGLGTGEQFF
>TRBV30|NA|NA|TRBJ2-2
TGTGCCTGGAACGGGGAGGGGGTGAACACCGGGGAGCTGTTTTTT
CAWNGEGVNTGELFF
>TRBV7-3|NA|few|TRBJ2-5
TGTGCCAGCAGCTTAGCTAGCTGGGAAGAGACCCAGTACTTC
CASSLASWEETQYF
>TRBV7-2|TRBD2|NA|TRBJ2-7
TGTGCCAGCAGCCCAGGACTAGCGGTCTACGAGCAGTACTTC
CASSPGLAVYEQYF
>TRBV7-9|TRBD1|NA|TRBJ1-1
TGTGCCAGCAGCTTTTGGCGGACAGGGGGCCTCGAAGCTTTCTTT
CASSFWRTGGLEAFF
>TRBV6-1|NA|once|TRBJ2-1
TGTGCCAGCAGTTCTTACAGGGAGAATGAGCAGTTCTTC
CASSSYRENEQFF
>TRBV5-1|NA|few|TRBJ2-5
TGCGCCAGCAGCCCTGCGGATTTAGAGACCCAGTACTTC
CASSPADLETQYF
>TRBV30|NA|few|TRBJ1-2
TGTGCCTGGAGTCTTCAGGGACTAGGCTATGGCTACACCTTC
CAWSLQGLGYGYTF
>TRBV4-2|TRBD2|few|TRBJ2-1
TGTGCCAGCAGCCAATCTAGCGGGAGGTATTCCTACAATGAGCAGTTCTTC
CASSQSSGRYSYNEQFF
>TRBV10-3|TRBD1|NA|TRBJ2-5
TGTGCCATCAGTCCGGACAGGGGGGATACGGAGACCCAGTACTTC
CAISPDRGDTETQYF
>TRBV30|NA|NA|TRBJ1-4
TGTGCCTGGACTACAACTAATGAAAAACTGTTTTTT
CAWTTTNEKLFF
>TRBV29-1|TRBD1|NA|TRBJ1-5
TGCAGCGTTACGACAGGGGGACTTCAGCCCCAGCATTTT
CSVTTGGLQPQHF
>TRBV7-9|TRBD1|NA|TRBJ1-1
TGTGCCAGCAGCGATGACAGGGACGAAGCTTTCTTT
CASSDDRDEAFF
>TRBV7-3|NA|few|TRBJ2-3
TGTGCCAGCAGCGGGAGCAGGGGTAGCACAGATACGCAGTATTTT
CASSGSRGSTDTQYF
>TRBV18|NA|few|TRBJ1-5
TGTGCCAGCTCACCGGCGTCACAGGGAAGCAATCAGCCCCAGCATTTT
CASSPASQGSNQPQHF
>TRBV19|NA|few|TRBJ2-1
TGTGCCAGTATGAGGGATGAGCAGTTCTTC
CASMRDEQFF
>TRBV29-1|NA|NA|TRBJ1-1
TGCAGCGTTGAATCCAGGGTCTCTAACACTGAAGCTTTCTTT
CSVESRVSNTEAFF
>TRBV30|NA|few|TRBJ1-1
TGTGCCTGGAGGAAGACGGTAAGGGGCACTGAAGCTTTCTTT
CAWRKTVRGTEAFF
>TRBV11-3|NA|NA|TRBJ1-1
TGTGCCAGCAGCTCAACAGTGAACACTGAAGCTTTCTTT
CASSSTVNTEAFF
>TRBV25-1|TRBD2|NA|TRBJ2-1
TGTGCCAGCAGTGAAGAGTTCCTAGCGGGAAGGAATGAGCAGTTCTTC
CASSEEFLAGRNEQFF
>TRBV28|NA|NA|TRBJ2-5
TGTGCCAGCAGTTCTGGGTTCCGCGGCGCTCGGGGGGAGACCCAGTACTTC
CASSSGFRGARGETQYF
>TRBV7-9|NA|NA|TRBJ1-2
TGTGCCAGCAGCACCCCCGGGGGGGCCGGGGGCTACACCTTC
CASSTPGGAGGYTF
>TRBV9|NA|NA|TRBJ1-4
TGTGCCAGCAGCGTAGGGCATTCCCCTAATGAAAAACTGTTTTTT
CASSVGHSPNEKLFF
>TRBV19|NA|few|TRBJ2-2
TGTGCCAGTAGTATAATCTTTAGAACGCGCGGGGAGCTGTTTTTT
CASSIIFRTRGELFF
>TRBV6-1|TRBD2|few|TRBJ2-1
TGTGCCAGCAGGGCCGGGACTAGCGGCCTTAATGAGCAGTTCTTC
CASRAGTSGLNEQFF
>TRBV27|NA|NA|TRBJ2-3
TGTGCCAGCAGTTTATCGTGGGGCGCGGCAGATACGCAGTATTTT
CASSLSWGAADTQYF
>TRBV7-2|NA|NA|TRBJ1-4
TGTGCCAGCAGCTTAGCGGCGGCAACTAATGAAAAACTGTTTTTT
CASSLAAATNEKLFF
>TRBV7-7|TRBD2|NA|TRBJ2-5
TGTGCTAGCAGCTTCCAGCTAGCGGGAGGGCCGGAGACCCAGTACTTC
CASSFQLAGGPETQYF
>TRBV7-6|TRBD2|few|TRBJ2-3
TGTGCCAGCAGCAAACTAGCGTCTAGCACAGATACGCAGTATTTT
CASSKLASSTDTQYF
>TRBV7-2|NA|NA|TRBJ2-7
TGTGCCAGCAGCCCCCTCAGGGACTCCTACGAGCAGTACTTC
CASSPLRDSYEQYF
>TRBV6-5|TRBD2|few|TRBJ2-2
TGTGCCAGCAGCAGACTAGCCCCCACCGGGGAGCTGTTTTTT
CASSRLAPTGELFF
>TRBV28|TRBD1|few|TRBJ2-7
TGTGCCAGCAAGGGTCCAGACAGGGTCCACGAGCAGTACTTC
CASKGPDRVHEQYF